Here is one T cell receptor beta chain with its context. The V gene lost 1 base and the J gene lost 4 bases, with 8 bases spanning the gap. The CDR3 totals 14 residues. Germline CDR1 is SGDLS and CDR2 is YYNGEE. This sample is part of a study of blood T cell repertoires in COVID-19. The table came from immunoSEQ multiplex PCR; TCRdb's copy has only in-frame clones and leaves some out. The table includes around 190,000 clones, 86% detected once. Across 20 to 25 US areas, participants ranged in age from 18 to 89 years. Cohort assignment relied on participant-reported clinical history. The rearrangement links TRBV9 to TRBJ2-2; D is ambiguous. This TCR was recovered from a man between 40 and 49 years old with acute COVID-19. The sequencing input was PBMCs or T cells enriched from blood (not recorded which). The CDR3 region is CASSVSGPTGELFF. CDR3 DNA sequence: TGTGCCAGCAGCGTATCAGGTCCCACCGGGGAGCTGTTTTTT.